This T cell receptor beta chain was documented in a study of OX40 agonist ivuxolimab in advanced cancers. Libraries were prepared by immunoSEQ multiplex PCR; TCRdb keeps only in-frame clonotypes and omits some of them. The sample lists about 27,000 clones; around 86% were seen once. The receptor was isolated from an adult with an advanced solid tumor such as melanoma, head and neck, liver or kidney cancer. The sample consisted of CD4+ or CD8+ T cells sorted from blood, taken in a trial of the OX40 agonist ivuxolimab.

DNA for the CDR3: TGTGCCAGCAGCTTAGCAGGACCGAACACTGAAGCTTTCTTT. The encoded protein is CASSLAGPNTEAFF. The chain has TRBV7-6 and TRBJ1-1; D is undetermined. This CDR3 spans 14 amino acids. V lost 0 bases and J 1 base, leaving 6 bases between the germline ends. CDR1 is SGHVS, CDR2 FNYEAQ, per germline.